Listed below are T cell receptor beta chains from one sample, sequenced in a study of response to subunit inactivated influenza vaccine. TCRdb re-analysed the RT-PCR reads in MiXCR, keeping a single row per CDR3 protein. The sample has roughly 180,000 distinct CDR3 sequences, 7.5% to 10% seen once. Material: non-naive T cells sorted from PBMCs, obtained on the day of vaccination. These receptor sequences come from a man in his forties or fifties who received an inactivated influenza vaccine. Each CDR3 is given with its conserved first and last residue.

TRBJ1-1 TRBV5-6 CASNPRGLNTEAFF
TRBJ2-2 TRBV6-2/TRBV6-3 CASSGFGGATGELFF
TRBJ2-3 TRBV20-1 CSAEKGGPRSTDTQYF
TRBJ1-1 TRBV6-2/TRBV6-3 CASSYPGDGRAEAFF
TRBJ2-1 TRBV14 CASSPRRNYNEQFF
TRBJ2-1 TRBV7-2 CASARSASGGNEQFF
TRBJ1-4 TRBV4-2 CASSPRAAFNEKLFF
TRBJ2-1 TRBV24-1 CATSDFTSRGEQFF
TRBJ1-3 TRBV5-1 CASSWGDISRNTIYF
TRBJ1-1 TRBV7-2 CASSARAGTEAFF
TRBJ1-2 TRBV6-2/TRBV6-3 CASSYSGRGGHGYTF
TRBJ1-6 TRBV3-1 CASSQGNRIRSPLHF
TRBJ2-2 TRBV2 CASSPGTGGTGELFF
TRBJ2-1 TRBV30 CAWCPLDRRYNEQFF
TRBJ2-7 TRBV5-1 CASSPFGQNYEQYF
TRBJ1-1 TRBV5-6 CASSRPTVNTEAFF
TRBJ2-1 TRBV4-1 CASSHGSGGAWDEQFF
TRBJ2-3 TRBV18 CASSPPGSPDTQYF
TRBJ1-2 TRBV5-1 CASSPTGTGPYGYTF
TRBJ1-1 TRBV20-1 CSAKERSQRTEAFF
TRBJ1-5 TRBV20-1 CSATTGTDSNQPQHF
TRBJ2-3 TRBV5-1 CASSTGTSGRAGVDTQYF
TRBJ2-2 TRBV6-6 CASSPTITGELFF
TRBJ1-1 TRBV5-1 CASSLGQPDGEAFF
TRBJ2-3 TRBV11-2 CASSRWDREGRDTQYF
TRBJ1-3 TRBV30 CAWRFGGNTIYF
TRBJ2-3 TRBV6-2/TRBV6-3 CASSSGTPRTDTQYF
TRBJ2-1 TRBV11-2 CASSSMGGGNNEQFF
TRBJ2-7 TRBV19 CASSGLSWGEQYF
TRBJ2-1 TRBV19 CASSNSGGAYNEQFF
TRBJ2-7 TRBV20-1 CSASKVSSYEQYF
TRBJ2-4 TRBV28 CASSRQGARVKNIQYF
TRBJ2-3 TRBV12-3/TRBV12-4 CASSTGGFTDTQYF
TRBJ2-4 TRBV24-1 CATSDGGGGEAKNIQYF
TRBJ2-7 TRBV24-1 CATGAASSYEQYF
TRBJ2-7 TRBV20-1 CSARAVRDQTHREQYF
TRBJ2-2 TRBV7-2 CASSFTTSGAGELFF
TRBJ2-5 TRBV7-2 CASSPMGGRAGQETQYF
TRBJ1-1 TRBV24-1 CATSVGHRSEAFF
TRBJ2-1 TRBV11-1 CASSSIGASGRPRGSYNEQFF
TRBJ1-6 TRBV18 CASSPDGGVRNSPLHF
TRBJ1-3 TRBV7-2 CASSPPGQGRGNTIYF
TRBJ1-6 TRBV11-2 CASSVRDRGPGPYNSPLHF
TRBJ2-7 TRBV6-2/TRBV6-3 CASRTGVGLYEQYF
TRBJ2-5 TRBV5-1 CASSFWGGQETQYF
TRBJ2-3 TRBV7-6 CASSLGGKTDTQYF
TRBJ2-7 TRBV29-1 CSVLRDRWGYEQYF
TRBJ2-7 TRBV7-2 CASSFQGASYEQYF
TRBJ1-1 TRBV7-9 CASSFPTGYTEAFF
TRBJ2-2 TRBV12-3/TRBV12-4 CASSASGTTGELFF
TRBJ1-2 TRBV27 CASSLLTGGVTGYTF
TRBJ1-5 TRBV20-1 CSANRGFSNQPQHF
TRBJ2-5 TRBV29-1 CSVLREGRGETQYF
TRBJ2-3 TRBV12-5 CASGMSGSSTDTQYF
TRBJ2-1 TRBV7-2 CASSLKFRQFVPNEQFF